These 12 T cell receptor beta chains were sequenced from one sample in a study of cytomegalovirus exposure and HLA in healthy donors. Primers included in the PCR were 60 Vbeta and 13 Jbeta primers. TCRdb's table, derived via immunoSEQ multiplex PCR, lists solely in-frame clones and lacks some. This table has 75,000 to 90,000 clones, about four fifths appearing once. Sequenced sample: PBMCs. These receptors were taken from a male donor in good health and CMV-seropositive.

The V gene is TRBV10-3, the J gene TRBJ2-5, with 7 bases fitting TRBD1. The junction had 9 bases not matched to a gene; V was cut back by 0 bases and J by 5 bases. This CDR3 comprises 16 residues. The germline gives CDR1 ENHRY, CDR2 SYGVKD. CDR3 bases: TGTGCCATCAGTGAGTCGAATAGGGGGCTGGTCGAGACCCAGTACTTC. It specifies CAISESNRGLVETQYF.

V gene TRBV11-2 combines with J gene TRBJ2-6; TRBD1 might be the D (6 bases). Germline lookup yields CDR1 SGHAT and CDR2 FQNNGV. CDR3 length: 17 residues. Trimming left V 1 base short and J 4 bases short, with 14 bases between. The DNA of the CDR3 is TGTGCCAGCAGCTTAGGGGGACATTCCCTCGGGGCCAACGTCCTGACTTTC. It codes for CASSLGGHSLGANVLTF.

The table lists this clone with a few counts. V usage is TRBV4-1 and J usage is TRBJ1-2; 8 bases agree with TRBD1. Germline V gene data show CDR1 as MGHRA and CDR2 as YSYEKL. The CDR3 sequence is 15 residues long. J lost 4 bases, V lost 4 bases, and 8 bases had no gene match. CDR3: CASSRQTGEGYGYTF. Written as DNA, the CDR3 is TGCGCCAGCAGCCGCCAGACAGGGGAAGGCTATGGCTACACCTTC.

V usage is TRBV5-5 and J usage is TRBJ1-5; 7 nucleotides align to TRBD1. Germline V gene sequence: CDR1 SGHKS, CDR2 YYEKEE (reference sequence). V was pared by 4 bases and J by 3 bases, with 4 bases of the junction left unmatched. CDR3 size: 14 residues. The CDR3 DNA is TGTGCCAGCAGCCTACAGGGGTCCAATCAGCCCCAGCATTTT. As protein: CASSLQGSNQPQHF.

This sequence joins TRBV2 and TRBJ2-7; the D gene is possibly TRBD2 (5 bases). There are 14 residues in the CDR3. The V end lost 6 bases, the J end lost 0 bases, and 12 bases lay between the germline ends. Per the germline V gene, CDR1 is SNHLY and CDR2 is FYNNEI. The CDR3 loop reads CASRPTRSSYEQYF. The CDR3 bases are TGTGCCAGCAGGCCCACTAGGAGCTCCTACGAGCAGTACTTC.

This chain links TRBV2 with TRBJ2-1; possible D gene TRBD1, 6 bases. The length of the CDR3 is 15 residues. Trimming took 2 bases from V and 6 from J, leaving 14 bases between them. Germline assignment: CDR1 SNHLY and CDR2 FYNNEI. CDR3 residues: CASSESAGVFNEQFF. CDR3 DNA sequence: TGTGCCAGCAGTGAATCGGCAGGGGTGTTCAATGAGCAGTTCTTC.

This sequence joins TRBV6-5 and TRBJ2-5; D perhaps matches TRBD1 (5 bases). The CDR3 is made up of 14 amino acids. Germline V gene data show CDR1 as MNHEY and CDR2 as SVGAGI. Trimming removed 3 bases at V and 6 bases at J, with 14 bases between. The CDR3 protein is CASSYRTGWQTQYF. The CDR3 nucleotides read TGTGCCAGCAGTTATCGAACAGGTTGGCAGACCCAGTACTTC.

The V gene is TRBV7-2, the J gene TRBJ1-1; the D is unclear. Trimming removed 5 bases from V and 3 bases from J, with 13 bases in between. Per the germline V gene, CDR1 is SGHTA and CDR2 is FQGNSA. This CDR3 contains 14 residues. The CDR3 bases are TGTGCCAGCAGCGCGGAAAGGTTGGACACTGAAGCTTTCTTT. It specifies CASSAERLDTEAFF. The variable domain in full, with the rest retrieved from reference TRBV7-2 and TRBJ1-1, is GAGVSQSPSNKVTEKGKDVELRCDPISGHTALYWYRQSLGQGLEFLIYFQGNSAPDKSGLPSDRFSAERTGGSVSTLTIQRTQQEDSAVYLCASSAERLDTEAFFGQGTRLTVV.

The V and J genes are TRBV5-1 and TRBJ1-1, with 7 bases lining up with TRBD1. The CDR3 runs to 14 residues. Germline V CDR1 and CDR2: SGHRS, YFSETQ. J gave up 2 bases and V 1 base, and 2 bases lay outside the gene matches. The CDR3 loop is CASSLRTGNTEAFF. Here the CDR3 DNA reads TGCGCCAGCAGCTTGAGGACAGGAAACACTGAAGCTTTCTTT.

This clone occurred once. The chain links TRBV7-7 to TRBJ2-1, with D tentatively TRBD2 (6 bases). Trimming shortened V by 2 bases and J by 3 bases, and 29 bases separated the two germline ends. The CDR3 extends over 21 amino acids. Germline V gene data show CDR1 as SSHAT and CDR2 as FNYEAQ (reference sequence). In nucleotides, the CDR3 is TGTGCCAGCAGCTTACAACTACGGGTGGGATTACTAGCTGGAGGCTACAATGAGCAGTTCTTC. Translating it yields CASSLQLRVGLLAGGYNEQFF.

The chain couples TRBV4-1 to TRBJ1-2, with a possible D match to TRBD1 (5 bases). The V gene lost 0 bases and the J gene lost 9 bases, with 17 bases spanning the gap. The germline gives CDR1 MGHRA, CDR2 YSYEKL. The CDR3 is 15 amino acids. The CDR3: CASSQETAGVGRYTF. The CDR3 DNA reads as TGCGCCAGCAGCCAAGAGACGGCGGGGGTTGGTCGCTACACCTTC.

This chain uses TRBV6-5 with TRBJ2-5; a weak D match, TRBD2 (6 bases). Per the germline V gene, CDR1 is MNHEY and CDR2 is SVGAGI. Trimming removed 6 bases at V and 6 bases at J, with 14 bases between. There are 13 residues in the CDR3. The CDR3 region has the DNA TGTGCCAGCAGGGCGGAGGGGAGTAAGACCCAGTACTTC. Its translation: CASRAEGSKTQYF.